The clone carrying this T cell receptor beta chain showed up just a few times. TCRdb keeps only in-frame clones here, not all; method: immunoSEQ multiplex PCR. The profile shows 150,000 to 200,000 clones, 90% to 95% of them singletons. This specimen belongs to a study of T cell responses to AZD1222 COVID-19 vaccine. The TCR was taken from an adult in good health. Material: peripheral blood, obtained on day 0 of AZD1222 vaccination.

CDR3 residues: CASSSPGQGKYEQYF. CDR3 in DNA: TGTGCCAGCAGTTCGCCAGGACAGGGGAAGTACGAGCAGTACTTC. J is TRBJ2-7 and V is TRBV27, with 9 nucleotides matching TRBD1. Trimming at V came to 4 bases and at J to 4 bases, leaving 8 bases not matched to a gene. The CDR3 contains 15 residues. The germline V gene encodes CDR1 MNHEY and CDR2 SMNVEV (reference sequence).